The 10 T cell receptor beta chains below come from one sample, sequenced in a study of shared clonotypes between healthy human individuals. Generated by immunoSEQ multiplex PCR, the TCRdb table keeps only in-frame clones and is missing some. The sample carries about 690,000 clones, 90% recorded once. The specimen sequenced was memory CD8+ T cells from PBMCs. Subset defined: CD45RO+ cells pooled with CCR7-negative TemRA cells. The receptors originated from a man aged 18 to 30 in good health. Some clones in this sample may be carry-over from other donors' samples.

This chain joins TRBV7-2 and TRBJ2-3; D perhaps matches TRBD2 (5 bases). Between the trimmed V and J ends, which lost 4 bases and 0 bases, there was a span of 14 bases. The germline CDR1 and CDR2 sequences are SGHTA and FQGNSA. This CDR3 has 16 amino acids. CDR3 nucleotides: TGTGCCAGCAGCTCCATTGGCCGGGGAAGCACAGATACGCAGTATTTT. This codes for CASSSIGRGSTDTQYF.

V and J are TRBV5-1 and TRBJ2-7; D is ambiguous. The CDR3 contains 14 residues. The V and J ends lost 0 bases and 3 bases respectively, with 10 bases between them. Germline assignment: CDR1 SGHRS and CDR2 YFSETQ. The CDR3 reads CASSLGRISYEQYF. The CDR3 nucleotides read TGCGCCAGCAGCTTGGGCAGAATAAGCTACGAGCAGTACTTC. The variable domain in full, with the rest retrieved from reference TRBV5-1 and TRBJ2-7, is KAGVTQTPRYLIKTRGQQVTLSCSPISGHRSVSWYQQTPGQGLQFLFEYFSETQRNKGNFPGRFSGRQFSNSRSEMNVSTLELGDSALYLCASSLGRISYEQYFGPGTRLTVT.

CDR3: CASLDRENIQYF. The CDR3 DNA reads TGTGCCAGTCTCGACAGGGAGAACATTCAGTACTTC. This sequence joins TRBV19 and TRBJ2-4; 7 nucleotides agree with TRBD1. J was trimmed by 7 bases and V by 8 bases; bases with no gene match: 5. The germline V gene encodes CDR1 LNHDA and CDR2 SQIVND (reference sequence). This CDR3 is built from 12 residues.

This clone was picked up one time. This sequence joins TRBV4-1 and TRBJ2-2; possibly TRBD1 or TRBD2 for D (5 bases each). The CDR3 covers 19 residues. V gave up 5 bases and J gave up 6 bases, with 28 bases separating them. The germline V gene encodes CDR1 MGHRA and CDR2 YSYEKL. The CDR3 sequence: CASSSSGRVKEQYAGELFF. The DNA for the CDR3 is TGCGCCAGCAGCTCTTCGGGGCGAGTTAAAGAACAGTACGCCGGGGAGCTGTTTTTT.

The chain combines TRBV2 with TRBJ1-2; weak D call: TRBD1 (5 bases). Trimming stripped 3 bases from V and 5 bases from J, with 13 bases between. The CDR3 is 14 residues long. Per germline, CDR1 SNHLY and CDR2 FYNNEI. The CDR3 DNA reads TGTGCCAGCAGTGAGAAGGGGCTGGGGTATGGCTACACCTTC. Translation gives CASSEKGLGYGYTF. Based on the CDR3 plus reference TRBV2 and TRBJ1-2, the full variable domain is EPEVTQTPSHQVTQMGQEVILRCVPISNHLYFYWYRQILGQKVEFLVSFYNNEISEKSEIFDDQFSVERPDGSNFTLKIRSTKLEDSAMYFCASSEKGLGYGYTFGSGTRLTVV.

This CDR3 is CASRKNPSYEQYF. For the CDR3, the DNA is TGTGCCAGCAGGAAAAATCCCTCCTACGAGCAGTACTTC. This chain links TRBV6-1 with TRBJ2-7; D call uncertain. Deletions cut 6 bases from V and 0 bases from J, with 9 bases between. Germline V gives CDR1 MNHNS, CDR2 SASEGT. This CDR3 has 13 residues.

This chain uses TRBV28 with TRBJ2-1; TRBD2 matches at 9 bases. The CDR3 is 14 amino acids. The trim removed 7 bases at V and 5 bases at J, leaving 6 bases unmatched. Germline V gene lookup returns CDR1 MDHEN and CDR2 SYDVKM. The CDR3: CASKGGRVHNEQFF. CDR3 nucleotides: TGTGCCAGCAAGGGCGGGAGGGTACACAATGAGCAGTTCTTC.

CDR3 nucleotides: TGCGCCAGCCCTAGCGGGACCGGGGAGCTGTTTTTT. Protein product: CASPSGTGELFF. This rearrangement joins TRBV5-1 to TRBJ2-2; 8 nucleotides align to TRBD2. V lost 7 bases and J lost 5; bases outside the gene matches: 1. CDR1 is SGHRS and CDR2 is YFSETQ in the germline V gene. The CDR3 is made up of 12 amino acids.

This clone was seen only once. The V gene is TRBV4-1, the J gene TRBJ2-7; D possibly corresponds to TRBD1 (5 bases). Germline V gene sequence: CDR1 MGHRA, CDR2 YSYEKL. This CDR3 has 15 residues. V was shortened by 1 base and J by 0 bases, with 10 bases between the two germline ends. This chain's CDR3 is CASSQGPQVSYEQYF. CDR3 bases: TGCGCCAGCAGCCAAGGCCCACAGGTCTCCTACGAGCAGTACTTC.

The gene calls are TRBV5-1 and TRBJ1-4; no firm D call. Trimming shortened V by 2 bases and J by 2 bases, and 10 bases separated the two germline ends. Germline V gene sequence: CDR1 SGHRS, CDR2 YFSETQ. The CDR3 covers 15 residues. The CDR3, as DNA: TGCGCCAGCAGCTTTGAGCGGAGGACTAATGAAAAACTGTTTTTT. Translating it yields CASSFERRTNEKLFF.